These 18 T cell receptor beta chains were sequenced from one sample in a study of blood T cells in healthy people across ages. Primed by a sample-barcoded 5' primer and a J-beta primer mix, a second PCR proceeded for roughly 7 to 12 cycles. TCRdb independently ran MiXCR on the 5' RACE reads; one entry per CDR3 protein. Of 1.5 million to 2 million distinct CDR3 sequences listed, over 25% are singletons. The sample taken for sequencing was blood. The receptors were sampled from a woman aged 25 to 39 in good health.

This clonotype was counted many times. The CDR3 DNA follows: TGCAGCGTTGAAGATAGGGAGTCAGCACCGACGACCCAGTACTTC. Translated: CSVEDRESAPTTQYF. V usage is TRBV29-1 and J usage is TRBJ2-5, with D possibly matching TRBD2 (5 bases). Deletions cut 0 bases from V and 7 bases from J, with 18 bases between. Germline CDR1 and CDR2: SQVTM and ANQGSEA. This CDR3 is 15 amino acids long.

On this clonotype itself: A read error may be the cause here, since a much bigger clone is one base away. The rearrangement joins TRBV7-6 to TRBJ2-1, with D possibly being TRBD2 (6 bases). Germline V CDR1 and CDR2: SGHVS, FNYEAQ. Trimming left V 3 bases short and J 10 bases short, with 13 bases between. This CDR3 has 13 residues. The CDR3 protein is CASSLGTLYEQFF. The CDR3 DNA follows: TGTGCCAGCAGCTTGGGGACTCTATACGAGCAGTTCTTC.

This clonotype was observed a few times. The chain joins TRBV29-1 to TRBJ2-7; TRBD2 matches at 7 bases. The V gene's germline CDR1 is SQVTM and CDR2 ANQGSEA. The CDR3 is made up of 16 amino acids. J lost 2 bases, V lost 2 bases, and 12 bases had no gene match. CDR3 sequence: CSVESNLGGGTYEQYF. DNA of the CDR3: TGCAGCGTTGAATCCAATTTGGGGGGGGGGACCTACGAGCAGTACTTC.

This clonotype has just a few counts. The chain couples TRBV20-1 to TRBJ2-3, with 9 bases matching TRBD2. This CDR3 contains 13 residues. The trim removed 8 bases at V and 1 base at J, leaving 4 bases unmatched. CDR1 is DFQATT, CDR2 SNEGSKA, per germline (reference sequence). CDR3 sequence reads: CSSPSGGTDTQYF. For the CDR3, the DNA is TGCAGTTCCCCTAGCGGGGGCACAGATACGCAGTATTTT.

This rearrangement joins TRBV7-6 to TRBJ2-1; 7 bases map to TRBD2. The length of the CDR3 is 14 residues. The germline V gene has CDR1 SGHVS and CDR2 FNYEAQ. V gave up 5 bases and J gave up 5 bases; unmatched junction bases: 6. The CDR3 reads CASSAGTTNNEQFF. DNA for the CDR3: TGTGCCAGCAGCGCCGGGACTACAAACAATGAGCAGTTCTTC.

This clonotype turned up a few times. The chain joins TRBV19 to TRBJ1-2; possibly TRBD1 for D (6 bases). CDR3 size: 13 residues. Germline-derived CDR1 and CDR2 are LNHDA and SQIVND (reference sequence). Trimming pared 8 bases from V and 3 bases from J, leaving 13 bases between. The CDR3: CASHEQGYYGYTF. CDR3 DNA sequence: TGTGCCAGTCATGAACAGGGTTACTATGGCTACACCTTC.

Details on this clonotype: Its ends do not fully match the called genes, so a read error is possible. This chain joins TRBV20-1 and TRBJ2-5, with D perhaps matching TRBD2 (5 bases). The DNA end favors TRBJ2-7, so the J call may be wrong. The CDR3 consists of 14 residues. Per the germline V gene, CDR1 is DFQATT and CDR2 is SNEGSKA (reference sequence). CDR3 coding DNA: TGCAGTGCAAGAGAGGGCAGTCGCTCTTACGAGCAGTACTTC. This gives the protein CSAREGSRSYEQYF.

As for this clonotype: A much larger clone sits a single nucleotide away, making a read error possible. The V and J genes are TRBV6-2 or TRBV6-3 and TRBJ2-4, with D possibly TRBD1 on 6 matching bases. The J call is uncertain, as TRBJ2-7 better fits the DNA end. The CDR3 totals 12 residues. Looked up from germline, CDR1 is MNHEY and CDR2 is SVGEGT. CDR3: CVSSYYRDEQYF. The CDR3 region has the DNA TGTGTCAGCAGTTACTACAGGGACGAGCAGTACTTC.

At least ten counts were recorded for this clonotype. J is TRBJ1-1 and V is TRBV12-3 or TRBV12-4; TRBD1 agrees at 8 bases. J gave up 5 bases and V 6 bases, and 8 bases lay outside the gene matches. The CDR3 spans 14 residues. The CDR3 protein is CASSLRQGRTEAFF. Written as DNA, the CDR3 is TGTGCCAGCAGCCTTAGACAGGGGAGAACTGAAGCTTTCTTT.

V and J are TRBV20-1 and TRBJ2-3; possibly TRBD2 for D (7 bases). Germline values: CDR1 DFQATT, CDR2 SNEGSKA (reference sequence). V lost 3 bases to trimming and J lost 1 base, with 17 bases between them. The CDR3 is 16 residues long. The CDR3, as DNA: TGCAGTGCTAGGTCCGGTAGGGGGGGAGGCACAGATACGCAGTATTTT. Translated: CSARSGRGGGTDTQYF.

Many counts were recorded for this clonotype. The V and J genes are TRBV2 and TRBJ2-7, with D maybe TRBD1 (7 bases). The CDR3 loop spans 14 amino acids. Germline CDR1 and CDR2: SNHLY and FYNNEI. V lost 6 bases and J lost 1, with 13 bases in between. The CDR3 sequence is CASRSQGGSYEQYF. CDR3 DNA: TGTGCCAGCAGGAGTCAGGGGGGATCCTACGAGCAGTACTTC.

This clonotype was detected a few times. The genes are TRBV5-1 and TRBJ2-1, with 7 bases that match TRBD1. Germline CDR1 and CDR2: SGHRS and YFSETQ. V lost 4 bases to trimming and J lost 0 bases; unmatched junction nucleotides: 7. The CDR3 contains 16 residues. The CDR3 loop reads CASSRYRDSSYNEQFF. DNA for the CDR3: TGCGCCAGCAGCCGTTACAGGGACAGCTCCTACAATGAGCAGTTCTTC.

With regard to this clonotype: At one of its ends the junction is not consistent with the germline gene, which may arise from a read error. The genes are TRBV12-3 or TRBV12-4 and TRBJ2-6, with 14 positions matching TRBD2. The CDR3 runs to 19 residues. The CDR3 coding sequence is TGTGCCAGCACTAATTCGGGACTAGCGGGAGTAGCTGGGGCCAACGTCCTGATTTTC. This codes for CASTNSGLAGVAGANVLIF.

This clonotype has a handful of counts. CDR3 sequence reads: CASRGPQNTEAFF. The CDR3, as DNA: TGTGCCAGCAGGGGACCGCAGAACACTGAAGCTTTCTTT. The chain has TRBV6-5 and TRBJ1-1, with D possibly TRBD1 on 5 matching bases. Germline V gene lookup returns CDR1 MNHEY and CDR2 SVGAGI. Between the trimmed V and J ends, which lost 6 bases and 1 base, there was a span of 9 bases. The CDR3 contains 13 residues.

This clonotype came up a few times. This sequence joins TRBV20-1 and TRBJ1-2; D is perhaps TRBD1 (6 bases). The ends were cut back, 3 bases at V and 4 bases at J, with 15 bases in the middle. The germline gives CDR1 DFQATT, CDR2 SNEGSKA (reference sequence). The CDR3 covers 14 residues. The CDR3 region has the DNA TGCAGTGCTAGCCTCAGGGGCGAGAGCTATGGCTACACCTTC. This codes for CSASLRGESYGYTF.

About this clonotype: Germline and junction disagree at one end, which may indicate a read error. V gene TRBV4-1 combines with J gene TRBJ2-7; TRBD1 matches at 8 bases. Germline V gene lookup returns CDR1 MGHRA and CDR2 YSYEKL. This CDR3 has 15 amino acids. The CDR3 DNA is TGCGCCAACAGCCAAGACAGGGGAAGAGTCTACGAGCAGTACTTC. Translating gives CANSQDRGRVYEQYF.

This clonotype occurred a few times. For the CDR3, the DNA is TGCAGCGTTGCGATGAACACTGAAGCTTTCTTT. This translates into CSVAMNTEAFF. The chain links TRBV29-1 to TRBJ1-1; no clear D gene. This CDR3 region has 11 residues. Germline V gene sequence: CDR1 SQVTM, CDR2 ANQGSEA. Between the trimmed V and J ends, which lost 4 bases and 0 bases, there was a span of 3 bases.

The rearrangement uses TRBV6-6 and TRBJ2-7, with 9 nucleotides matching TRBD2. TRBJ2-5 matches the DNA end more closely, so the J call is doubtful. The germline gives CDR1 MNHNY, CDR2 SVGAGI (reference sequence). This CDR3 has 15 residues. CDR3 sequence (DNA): TGTGCCAGCAGTTACACGGGACTAGCATTGGAGACCCAGTACTTC. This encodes CASSYTGLALETQYF.